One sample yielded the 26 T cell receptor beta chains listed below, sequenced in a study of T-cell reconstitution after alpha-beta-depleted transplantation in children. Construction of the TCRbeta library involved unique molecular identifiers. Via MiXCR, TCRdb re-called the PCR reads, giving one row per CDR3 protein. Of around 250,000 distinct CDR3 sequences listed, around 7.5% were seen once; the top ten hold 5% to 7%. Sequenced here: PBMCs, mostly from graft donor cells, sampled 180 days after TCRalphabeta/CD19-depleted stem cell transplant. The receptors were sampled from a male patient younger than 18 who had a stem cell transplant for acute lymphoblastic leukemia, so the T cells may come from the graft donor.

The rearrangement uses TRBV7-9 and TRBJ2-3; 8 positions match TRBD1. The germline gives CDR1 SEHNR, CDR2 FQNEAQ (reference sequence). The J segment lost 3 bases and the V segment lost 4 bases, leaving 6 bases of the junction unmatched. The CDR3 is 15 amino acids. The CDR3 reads CASSSVRGLTDTQYF. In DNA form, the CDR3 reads TGTGCCAGCAGCTCCGTCAGGGGGCTTACAGATACGCAGTATTTT.

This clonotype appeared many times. The CDR3 reads CASSPGTGGFNEQFF. The CDR3 coding sequence is TGTGCCAGCAGTCCCGGGACAGGGGGTTTCAATGAGCAGTTCTTC. V is TRBV27 and J is TRBJ2-1, with 11 nucleotides matching TRBD1. V dropped 5 bases and J dropped 6; count of bases not matched to a gene: 6. Germline values: CDR1 MNHEY, CDR2 SMNVEV (reference sequence). This CDR3 is built from 15 residues.

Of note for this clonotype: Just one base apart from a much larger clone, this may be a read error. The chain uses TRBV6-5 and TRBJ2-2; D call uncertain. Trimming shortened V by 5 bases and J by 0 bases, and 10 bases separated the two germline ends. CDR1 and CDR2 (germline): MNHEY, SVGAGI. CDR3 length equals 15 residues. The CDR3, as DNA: TGTGCCAGCAGTCACTTCGGGCCGAACACCGGGGAGCTGTTTTTT. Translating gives CASSHFGPNTGELFF.

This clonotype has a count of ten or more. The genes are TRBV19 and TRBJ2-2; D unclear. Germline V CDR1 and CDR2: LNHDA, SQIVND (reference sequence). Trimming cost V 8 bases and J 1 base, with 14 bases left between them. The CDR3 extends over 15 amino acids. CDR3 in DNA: TGTGCCAGTTACCCCCGCGTGGGGAACACCGGGGAGCTGTTTTTT. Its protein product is CASYPRVGNTGELFF.

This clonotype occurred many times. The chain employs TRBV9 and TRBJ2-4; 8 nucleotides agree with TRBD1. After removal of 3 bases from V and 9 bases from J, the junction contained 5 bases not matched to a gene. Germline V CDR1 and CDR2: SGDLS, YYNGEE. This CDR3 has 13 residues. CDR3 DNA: TGTGCCAGCAGCGGGGGGACAGGTGGCATTCAGTACTTC. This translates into CASSGGTGGIQYF.

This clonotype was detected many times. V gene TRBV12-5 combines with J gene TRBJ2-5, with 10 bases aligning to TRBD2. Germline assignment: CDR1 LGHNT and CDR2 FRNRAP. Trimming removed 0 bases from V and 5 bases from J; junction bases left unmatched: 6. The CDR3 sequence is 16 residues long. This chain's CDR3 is CASGLVLLAGWETQYF. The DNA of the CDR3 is TGTGCTAGTGGTTTGGTACTACTAGCGGGATGGGAGACCCAGTACTTC.

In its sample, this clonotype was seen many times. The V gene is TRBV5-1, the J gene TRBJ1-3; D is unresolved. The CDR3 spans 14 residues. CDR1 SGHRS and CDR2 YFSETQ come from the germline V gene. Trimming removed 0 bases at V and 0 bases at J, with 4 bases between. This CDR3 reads CASSLDYSGNTIYF. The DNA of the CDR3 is TGCGCCAGCAGCTTGGACTACTCTGGAAACACCATATATTTT.

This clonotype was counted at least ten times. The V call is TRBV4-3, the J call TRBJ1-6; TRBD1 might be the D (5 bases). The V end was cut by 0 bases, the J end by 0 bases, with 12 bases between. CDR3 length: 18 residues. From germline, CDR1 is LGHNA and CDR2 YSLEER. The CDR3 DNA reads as TGCGCCAGCAGCCAAGAAAGGCCGGGGGGCTCCTATAATTCACCCCTCCACTTT. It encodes CASSQERPGGSYNSPLHF.

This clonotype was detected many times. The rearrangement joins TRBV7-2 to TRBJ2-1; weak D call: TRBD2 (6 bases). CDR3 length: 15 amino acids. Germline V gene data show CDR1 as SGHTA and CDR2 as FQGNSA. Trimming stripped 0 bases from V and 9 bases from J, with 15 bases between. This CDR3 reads CASSLANSGRGEQFF. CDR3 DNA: TGTGCCAGCAGCTTAGCGAATAGCGGAAGGGGTGAGCAGTTCTTC.

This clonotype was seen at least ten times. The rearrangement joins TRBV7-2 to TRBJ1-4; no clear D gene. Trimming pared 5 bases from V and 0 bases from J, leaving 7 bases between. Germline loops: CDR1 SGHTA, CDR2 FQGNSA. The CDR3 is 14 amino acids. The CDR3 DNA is TGTGCCAGCAGCCCCGTCACAACTAATGAAAAACTGTTTTTT. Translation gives CASSPVTTNEKLFF.

In DNA form, the CDR3 reads TGCAGTGCTAGACTAGCGGGTCGAAGCTCCTACAATGAGCAGTTCTTC. Amino acids: CSARLAGRSSYNEQFF. The chain combines TRBV20-1 with TRBJ2-1; TRBD2 agrees at 8 bases. The CDR3 runs to 16 residues. Germline lookup yields CDR1 DFQATT and CDR2 SNEGSKA (reference sequence). Germline trimming cut 2 bases from V and 0 bases from J; bases unmatched to any gene: 6.

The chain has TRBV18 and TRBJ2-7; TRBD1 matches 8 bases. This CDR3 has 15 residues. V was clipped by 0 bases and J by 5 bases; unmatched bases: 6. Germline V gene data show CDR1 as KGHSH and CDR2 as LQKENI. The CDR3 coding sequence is TGTGCCAGCTCACCACCGGACAGGGCATATAACGAGCAGTACTTC. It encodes CASSPPDRAYNEQYF.

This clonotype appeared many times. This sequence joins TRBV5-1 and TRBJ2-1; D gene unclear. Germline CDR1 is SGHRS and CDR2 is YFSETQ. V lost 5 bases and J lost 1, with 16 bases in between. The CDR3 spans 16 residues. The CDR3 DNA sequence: TGCGCCAGCAGTGAAGAATTTCGGTTATCCTACAATGAGCAGTTCTTC. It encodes CASSEEFRLSYNEQFF.

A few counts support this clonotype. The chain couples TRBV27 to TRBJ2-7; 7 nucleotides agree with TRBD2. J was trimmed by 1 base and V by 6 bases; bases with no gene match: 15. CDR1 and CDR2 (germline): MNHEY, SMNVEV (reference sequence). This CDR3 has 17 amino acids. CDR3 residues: CASRPARLGGGSYEQYF. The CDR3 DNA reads TGTGCCAGCAGACCCGCGAGGCTGGGGGGGGGTTCCTACGAGCAGTACTTC.

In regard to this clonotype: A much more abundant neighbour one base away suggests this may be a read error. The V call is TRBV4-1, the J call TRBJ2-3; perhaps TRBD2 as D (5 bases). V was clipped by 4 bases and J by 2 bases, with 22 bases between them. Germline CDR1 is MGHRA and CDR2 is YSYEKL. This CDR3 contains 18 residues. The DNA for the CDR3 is TGCGCCAGCAGCCCACTAGTAGGGCTCACAGTTATCACAGATACGCAGTATTTT. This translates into CASSPLVGLTVITDTQYF.

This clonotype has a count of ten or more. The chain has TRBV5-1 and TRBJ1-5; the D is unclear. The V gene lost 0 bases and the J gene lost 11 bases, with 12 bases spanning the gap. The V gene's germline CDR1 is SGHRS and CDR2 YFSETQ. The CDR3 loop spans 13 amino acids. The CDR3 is CASSLDPLSAQHF. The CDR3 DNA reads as TGCGCCAGCAGCTTGGACCCTCTTTCGGCCCAGCATTTT.

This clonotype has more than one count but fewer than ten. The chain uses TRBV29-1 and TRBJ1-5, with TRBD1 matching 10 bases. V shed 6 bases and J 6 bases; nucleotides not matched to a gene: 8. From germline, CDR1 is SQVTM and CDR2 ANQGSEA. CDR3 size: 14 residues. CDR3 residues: CSVQDRGESQPQHF. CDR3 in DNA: TGCAGCGTCCAGGACAGGGGGGAAAGTCAGCCCCAGCATTTT.

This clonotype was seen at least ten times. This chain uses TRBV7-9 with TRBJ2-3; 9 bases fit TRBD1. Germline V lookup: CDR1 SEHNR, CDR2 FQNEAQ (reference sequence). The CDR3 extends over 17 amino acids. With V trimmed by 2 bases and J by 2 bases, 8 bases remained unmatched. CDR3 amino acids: CASSLPWTGANTDTQYF. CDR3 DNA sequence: TGTGCCAGCAGCTTACCCTGGACAGGGGCCAACACAGATACGCAGTATTTT.

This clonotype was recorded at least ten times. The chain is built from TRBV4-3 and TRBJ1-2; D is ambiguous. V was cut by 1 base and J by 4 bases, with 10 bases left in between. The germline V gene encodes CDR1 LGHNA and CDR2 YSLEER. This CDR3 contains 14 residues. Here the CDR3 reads CASSQVWRPYGYTF. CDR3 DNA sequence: TGCGCCAGCAGCCAAGTGTGGAGACCCTATGGCTACACCTTC.

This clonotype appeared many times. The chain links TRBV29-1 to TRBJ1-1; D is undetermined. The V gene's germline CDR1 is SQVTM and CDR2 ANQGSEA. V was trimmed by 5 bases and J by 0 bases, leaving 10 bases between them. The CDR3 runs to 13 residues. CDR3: CSVCVGMNTEAFF. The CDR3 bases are TGCAGCGTTTGCGTTGGTATGAACACTGAAGCTTTCTTT.

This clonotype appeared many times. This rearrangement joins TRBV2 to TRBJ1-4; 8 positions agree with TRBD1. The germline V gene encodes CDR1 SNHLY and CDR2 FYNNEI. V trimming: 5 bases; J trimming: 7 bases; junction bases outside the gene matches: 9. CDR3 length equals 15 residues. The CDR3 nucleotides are TGTGCCAGCAGTCGAGACAGGGGTCTGAGTGAAAAACTGTTTTTT. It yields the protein CASSRDRGLSEKLFF.

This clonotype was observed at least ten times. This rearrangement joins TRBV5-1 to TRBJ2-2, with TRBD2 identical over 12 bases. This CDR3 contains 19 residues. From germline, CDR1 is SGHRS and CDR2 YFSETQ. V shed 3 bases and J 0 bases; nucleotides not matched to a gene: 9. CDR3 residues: CASSSRRTSGNPNTGELFF. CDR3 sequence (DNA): TGCGCCAGCAGCTCCAGACGGACTAGCGGGAACCCGAACACCGGGGAGCTGTTTTTT.

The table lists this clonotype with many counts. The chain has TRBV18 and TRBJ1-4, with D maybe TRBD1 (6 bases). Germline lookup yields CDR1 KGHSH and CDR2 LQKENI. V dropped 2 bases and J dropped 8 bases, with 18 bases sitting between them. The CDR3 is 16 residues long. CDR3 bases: TGTGCCAGCTCACCAGGGCACAGGGAAGCGTGGGAAAAACTGTTTTTT. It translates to CASSPGHREAWEKLFF.

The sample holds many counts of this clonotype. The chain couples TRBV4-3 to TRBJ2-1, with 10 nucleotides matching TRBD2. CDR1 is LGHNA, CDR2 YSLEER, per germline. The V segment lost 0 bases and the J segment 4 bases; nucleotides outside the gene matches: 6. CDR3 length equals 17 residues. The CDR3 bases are TGCGCCAGCAGCCAAGATATGGTAGCGGGGGGATACAATGAGCAGTTCTTC. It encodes CASSQDMVAGGYNEQFF.

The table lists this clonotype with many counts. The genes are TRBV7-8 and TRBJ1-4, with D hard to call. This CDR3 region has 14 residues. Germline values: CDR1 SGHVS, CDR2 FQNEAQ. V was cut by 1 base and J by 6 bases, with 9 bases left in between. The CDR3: CASSLGTKHEKLFF. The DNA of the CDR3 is TGTGCCAGCAGCTTAGGCACCAAACATGAAAAACTGTTTTTT.

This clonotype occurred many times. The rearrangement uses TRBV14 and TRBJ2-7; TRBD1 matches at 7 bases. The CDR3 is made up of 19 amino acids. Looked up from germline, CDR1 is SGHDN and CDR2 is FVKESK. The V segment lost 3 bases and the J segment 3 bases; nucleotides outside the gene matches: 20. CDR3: CASSHPIGTAPSGFYEQYF. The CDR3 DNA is TGTGCCAGCAGCCACCCCATCGGGACAGCTCCATCGGGGTTCTACGAGCAGTACTTC.